The rows below give T cell receptor beta chains drawn from one sample of a study of T-cell memory formation after mild COVID-19. Using its own MiXCR run on the 5' RACE reads, TCRdb lists one record per CDR3 protein. The sample holds fewer than 450,000 distinct CDR3 sequences; over 20% are singletons and the top ten take 9.5% to 15%. The sample comprised PBMCs or a T cell subset sorted from them (not recorded which). The receptors shown here come from an adult woman who had mild COVID-19 (a few samples of this study predate the infection). Cell type and time point are not known. The CDR3 runs from the conserved cysteine through the conserved F or W. A D gene is named only where the DNA matches it firmly. Size is stated for part of the rows, as once, few or many counts, or as a class when the clone is expanded.

>TRBJ1-2|.|.|TRBV30
TGTGCCTGGAGTGTATTGGCGGGGTATGGCTACACCTTC
CAWSVLAGYGYTF
>TRBJ2-1|.|few|TRBV7-3
TGTGCCAGCAGCTCGAGTAGAACTGGTTACAATGAGCAGTTCTTC
CASSSSRTGYNEQFF
>TRBJ2-3|.|.|TRBV11-1
TGTGCCAGCAGCTACCCAGGGTCCACTACGCAGTATTTT
CASSYPGSTTQYF
>TRBJ1-1|.|.|TRBV19
TGTGCCAGCCGCTTTTTGCAGGAAGCTTTCTTT
CASRFLQEAFF
>TRBJ2-7|TRBD1|.|TRBV7-2
TGTGCCAGCAGCTCCGGACAGGGCTTAAGGAACGAGCAGTACTTC
CASSSGQGLRNEQYF
>TRBJ2-7|.|few|TRBV4-2
TGTGCCAGCAGCCAAGAGGGTCTCGGGGTCTACGAGCAGTACTTC
CASSQEGLGVYEQYF
>TRBJ2-7|.|.|TRBV7-2
TGTGCCAGCAGCTTAGCGGGCACAGGGAATACCTACGAGCAGTACTTC
CASSLAGTGNTYEQYF
>TRBJ1-1|.|.|TRBV12-3/TRBV12-4
TGTGCCAGCAGTTTAGTGGGGTCTCCTGAAGCTTTCTTT
CASSLVGSPEAFF
>TRBJ2-3|TRBD2|.|TRBV5-1
TGCGCCAGCAGCTTGTCCCCACTAGTCGGCGGGAGGGATACGCAGTATTTT
CASSLSPLVGGRDTQYF
>TRBJ1-1|.|.|TRBV7-9
TGTGCCAGCAGCAAAGGACCAGACACTGAAGCTTTCTTT
CASSKGPDTEAFF
>TRBJ2-3|.|.|TRBV2
TGTGCCAGCAGGGATCGGGGGATTGGGACAGATACGCAGTATTTT
CASRDRGIGTDTQYF
>TRBJ1-5|.|.|TRBV7-2
TGTGCCAGCAGCCCGGACGGTAGCAATCAGCCCCAGCATTTT
CASSPDGSNQPQHF
>TRBJ1-2|.|.|TRBV7-8
TGTGCCAGCAGCCCCCCCGGGAACCCACACTATGGCTACACCTTC
CASSPPGNPHYGYTF
>TRBJ1-4|.|.|TRBV5-1
TGCGCCAGCAGCTGGGGAGGATGGTCGACAGGATTAGGGGAAAAACTGTTTTTT
CASSWGGWSTGLGEKLFF
>TRBJ1-1|.|few|TRBV18
TGTGCCAGCTCACCACCCGGTAACAGGGACAACACTGAAGCTTTCTTT
CASSPPGNRDNTEAFF
>TRBJ2-1|TRBD2|.|TRBV6-4
TGTGCCAGCAGTGACTTGCCTAGCGGGGTTAACAATGAGCAGTTCTTC
CASSDLPSGVNNEQFF
>TRBJ2-3|TRBD1|many|TRBV7-7
TGTGCCAGCAGCCCCGGACAGGCACGCACAGATACGCAGTATTTT
CASSPGQARTDTQYF
>TRBJ2-1|TRBD1|.|TRBV12-3/TRBV12-4
TGTGCCAGCAGCGGGACAGGGCGGAATGAGCAGTTCTTC
CASSGTGRNEQFF
>TRBJ1-2|TRBD1|few|TRBV5-1
TGCGCCAGCAGCACGGACAGGGTCTATGGCTACACCTTC
CASSTDRVYGYTF
>TRBJ2-7|.|.|TRBV12-3/TRBV12-4
TGTGCCAGCAGTTTCAAGCCAACGAGAGACGAGCAGTACTTC
CASSFKPTRDEQYF
>TRBJ2-7|TRBD1|.|TRBV29-1
TGCAGCGTTGTTGCTGAGGACAGGTCGGGATACGAGCAGTACTTC
CSVVAEDRSGYEQYF
>TRBJ2-2|TRBD1|few|TRBV7-9
TGTGCCAGCAGCCGTGGACAGGGGGTCACCGGGGAGCTGTTTTTT
CASSRGQGVTGELFF
>TRBJ2-7|.|.|TRBV12-3/TRBV12-4
TGTGCCAGCAGCCTGATACTTGCAACTGGGCGGTCGAACCCCCTCTACGAGCAGTACTTC
CASSLILATGRSNPLYEQYF
>TRBJ1-1|TRBD1|few|TRBV4-1
TGCGCCAGCAGCCCGTCCCGGGACAGGAGGAACACTGAAGCTTTCTTT
CASSPSRDRRNTEAFF
>TRBJ1-2|TRBD1|.|TRBV18
TGTGCCAGCTCACCATCCACAGGGGACGTACACGGCTACACCTTC
CASSPSTGDVHGYTF
>TRBJ1-2|TRBD1|few|TRBV6-5
TGTGCCAGCAGCCAACGGACAGGGAATGGCTACACCTTC
CASSQRTGNGYTF
>TRBJ2-7|.|.|TRBV7-2
TGTGCCAGCAGCTTAGATCGTCGGCAGTACGAGCAGTACTTC
CASSLDRRQYEQYF
>TRBJ1-1|.|.|TRBV3-1
TGTGCCAGCAGCCAAAGGCAGGGGATGAACACTGAAGCTTTCTTT
CASSQRQGMNTEAFF
>TRBJ1-1|.|.|TRBV19
TGTGCCAGTAGGCCCAGATGGGGAGGGGCAGCCCTGAACATGAACACTGAAGCTTTCTTT
CASRPRWGGAALNMNTEAFF
>TRBJ2-1|TRBD1|many|TRBV4-1
TGCGCCAGCAGCCACACCGGGACAGGGGTCAATGAGCAGTTCTTC
CASSHTGTGVNEQFF
>TRBJ2-7|.|.|TRBV4-2
TGTGCCAGCAGCCACCCAGGTCAGTCCTACGAGCAGTACTTC
CASSHPGQSYEQYF
>TRBJ2-1|.|.|TRBV7-2
TGTGCCAGCAGCCAGGCATACGGATACAATGCGCAGTTCTTC
CASSQAYGYNAQFF
>TRBJ1-5|TRBD1|few|TRBV7-8
TGTGCCAGCAGCCCTGGACAGGGGACTCAGCCCCAGCATTTT
CASSPGQGTQPQHF